The entry that follows covers one TCR beta chain sequence. Its cognate antigen is unknown. From the reads, TCRdb called clonotypes with MiXCR, one entry per CDR3 protein. The repertoire holds about 140,000 distinct CDR3 sequences, with 5.5% to 7% as singletons. The data were taken from a study of T cell repertoires in cytomegalovirus infection. Across the study: Indications came from public TCR beta signatures; they pointed to CMV infection and to a matching HLA type.

Study results and limitations: Predominance within the ex vivo response was attributable to HLA-C-restricted CMV-specific TCR beta clonotypes. Carriage of CMV together with the relevant HLA was identifiable through cumulative public TCR beta family frequency.

V was pared by 7 bases and J by 2 bases, with 1 base of the junction left unmatched. The CDR3 is 11 residues long. Looked up from germline, CDR1 is SQVTM and CDR2 is ANQGSEA. Sequencing was carried out using PBMCs. This clonotype originated in a human donor in good health (CMV status not recorded). Some clones in this sample may be carry-over from other donors' samples. V gene TRBV29-1 combines with J gene TRBJ2-5; 7 bases align to TRBD1. The CDR3 DNA reads as TGCAGCGCGGGACAGCAAGAGACCCAGTACTTC. Translated, it gives CSAGQQETQYF.